There are a few counts of the clone carrying this T cell receptor (beta chain). Its antigen remains unknown. Semi-nested PCR with Nested Universal Primer A followed constant-region reverse priming of full-length variable regions. TCRdb ran MiXCR on the 5' RACE reads and lists one entry per CDR3 protein. The sample contains nearly 55,000 distinct CDR3 sequences, about 24% of which appear only once. Study-level points and caveats: The TCR gene usage of tumor memory CD4+ T cells clustered together with blood and lymph node memory CD4+ cells and with lymph node naive CD4+ cells. Greatest tumor Treg TCR overlap was with tumor naive CD4+ cells.

Germline V gene lookup returns CDR1 DFQATT and CDR2 SNEGSKA (reference sequence). There are 12 residues in the CDR3. V dropped 3 bases and J dropped 4 bases, with 7 bases sitting between them. This sequence originates from a female donor with breast cancer. This chain uses TRBV20-1 with TRBJ1-5; D may be TRBD1 (5 bases). Source material: tumor-infiltrating naive CD4+ T cells sorted from the breast tumor. Subset of the sample: naive CD4+ T cells, CD4+CD45RA+CD25-. The DNA for the CDR3 is TGCAGTGCTAGGGCAGGGAATCAGCCCCAGCATTTT. It specifies CSARAGNQPQHF.